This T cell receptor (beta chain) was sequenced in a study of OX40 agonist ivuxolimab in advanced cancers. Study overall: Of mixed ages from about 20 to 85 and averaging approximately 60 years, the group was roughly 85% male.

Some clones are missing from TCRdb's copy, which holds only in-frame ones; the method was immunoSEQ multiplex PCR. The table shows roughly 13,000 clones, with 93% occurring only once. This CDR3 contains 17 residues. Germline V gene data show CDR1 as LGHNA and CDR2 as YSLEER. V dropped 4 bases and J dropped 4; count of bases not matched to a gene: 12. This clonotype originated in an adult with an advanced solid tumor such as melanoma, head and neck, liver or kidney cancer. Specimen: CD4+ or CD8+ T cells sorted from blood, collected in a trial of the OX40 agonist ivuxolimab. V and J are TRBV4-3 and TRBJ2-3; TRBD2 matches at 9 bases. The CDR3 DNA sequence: TGCGCCAGCAGCCTTGGGAAGGTAGCGGGAGTTGCAGATACGCAGTATTTT. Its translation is CASSLGKVAGVADTQYF.